A selection of T cell receptor beta chains follows, all from one sample in a study. TCRdb re-derived calls from the RT-PCR reads in MiXCR, one entry per CDR3 protein. The sample includes about 700,000 distinct CDR3 sequences, around 14% seen only once; the top ten take 3% to 4.5%. Specimen: memory CD4+ T cells from blood. These receptors all stem from a female donor in good health, serving as a healthy control. The CDR3 runs from the conserved cysteine through the conserved F or W. The order of the fields is clone size, V gene, J gene, D gene, CDR3 DNA, CDR3 protein. D genes are given only for firm matches. The size entry is marked missing in some rows and otherwise reads once, few, many or a size class.

size: few; V: TRBV7-2; J: TRBJ2-5; D: -; DNA: TGTGCCAGCAGCCCCGGGCCCCAAGGAGGGACCCAGTACTTC; CDR3: CASSPGPQGGTQYF
size: many; V: TRBV20-1; J: TRBJ1-2; D: TRBD1; DNA: TGCAGTGCTAGACATCGGACAGGCCCAGCTAACTATGGCTACACCTTC; CDR3: CSARHRTGPANYGYTF
size: -; V: TRBV12-3/TRBV12-4; J: TRBJ2-1; D: -; DNA: TGTGCCAGCAGCCCCATATCCGGGACCCCGAATGAGCAGTTCTTC; CDR3: CASSPISGTPNEQFF
size: few; V: TRBV12-3/TRBV12-4; J: TRBJ1-4; D: TRBD1; DNA: TGTGCCAGCAGTGGACAGGGCTGGAATGAAAAACTGTTTTTT; CDR3: CASSGQGWNEKLFF
size: few; V: TRBV6-2/TRBV6-3; J: TRBJ2-1; D: TRBD2; DNA: TGTGCCAGCAGTGAGCGGGGTTACTCCAATGAGCAGTTCTTC; CDR3: CASSERGYSNEQFF
size: -; V: TRBV20-1; J: TRBJ2-2; D: -; DNA: TGCAGTGCTAGAGACCTGATTTTCCCCGAAGGCACCGGGGAGCTGTTTTTT; CDR3: CSARDLIFPEGTGELFF
size: -; V: TRBV21-1; J: TRBJ1-5; D: -; DNA: TGTGCCAGCAGCAAACCGGACAGGGTCGGCAATCAGCCCCAGCATTTT; CDR3: CASSKPDRVGNQPQHF
size: few; V: TRBV5-6; J: TRBJ1-2; D: -; DNA: TGTGCCAGCAGCTTGGCCGCGGGATCCACTAACTATGGCTACACCTTC; CDR3: CASSLAAGSTNYGYTF
size: few; V: TRBV19; J: TRBJ2-7; D: -; DNA: TGTGCCAGTAGCATCAAGCCGGGGGCAGGGTACGAGCAGTACTTC; CDR3: CASSIKPGAGYEQYF
size: -; V: TRBV2; J: TRBJ1-5; D: TRBD1; DNA: TGTGCCAGCAGTGAAGCCCAGACAGGGGCAGGTCAGCCCCAGCATTTT; CDR3: CASSEAQTGAGQPQHF
size: few; V: TRBV27; J: TRBJ1-3; D: -; DNA: TGTGCCAGCAGTTTATGGGGGGGATTCTCTGGAAACACCATATATTTT; CDR3: CASSLWGGFSGNTIYF